Listed below are T cell receptor beta chains from one sample, sequenced in a study of CD8 T cells in ankylosing spondylitis. Via MiXCR, TCRdb re-called the 5' RACE reads, giving one row per CDR3 protein. The sample includes 200,000 to 300,000 distinct CDR3 sequences, roughly a tenth of them seen just once. Sequencing was carried out using blood, either unsorted or a sorted T cell fraction (not recorded which). These receptors came from a male donor with ankylosing spondylitis or in good health (not recorded which). CDR3s include the opening cysteine and the closing phenylalanine or tryptophan. The order of the fields is D gene, V gene, J gene, clone size, CDR3 DNA, CDR3 protein. A D gene is named only where the DNA matches it firmly. Expanded clones are given a class, and other clones once, few, many or no size at all.

>TRBD1|TRBV29-1|TRBJ2-7|many
TGCAGCGCGACAGGGGACTACGAGCAGTACTTC
CSATGDYEQYF
>TRBD2|TRBV20-1|TRBJ2-7|few
TGCTGTGCTAGAGAACCCGGACTAGCGGGAGTCCTCTACGAGCAGTACTTC
CCAREPGLAGVLYEQYF
>.|TRBV10-3|TRBJ2-1|many
TGTGCCATCAGTGAAGGACGCAATGAGCAGTTCTTC
CAISEGRNEQFF
>.|TRBV11-2|TRBJ2-4|.
TGTGCCAGCAGCTTCGGAGGGGGGGAAAAAAACATTCAGTACTTC
CASSFGGGEKNIQYF
>.|TRBV4-1|TRBJ2-5|.
TGCGCCAGCAGCCAAGGGGGCGGAGAAGAGACCCAGTACTTC
CASSQGGGEETQYF
>.|TRBV5-1|TRBJ2-5|many
TGCGCCAGCAGCCAAACCGGACTAAAAGAGACCCAGTACTTC
CASSQTGLKETQYF
>.|TRBV3-1|TRBJ2-2|many
TGTGCCAGCAGCCAAGTCACGACCTCGAACACCGGGGAGCTGTTTTTT
CASSQVTTSNTGELFF
>TRBD2|TRBV20-1|TRBJ2-5|many
TGCAGTGCTGCGGGGGGTGCAGAGACCCAGTACTTC
CSAAGGAETQYF
>.|TRBV11-3|TRBJ2-1|.
TGTGCCAGCAGCAACCGGGACCTCTCCAATGAGCAGTTCTTC
CASSNRDLSNEQFF
>.|TRBV6-1|TRBJ2-7|.
TGTGCCAGCAGGACGGGGGGCGCGCCCTACGAGCAGTACTTC
CASRTGGAPYEQYF
>.|TRBV10-2|TRBJ1-4|.
TGCGCCAGCTCCAAGGCAGAAGCGACTAATGAAAAACTGTTTTTT
CASSKAEATNEKLFF
>.|TRBV3-1|TRBJ1-1|.
TGTGCCAGCAGCCCTAGGGAAGAAAAGAACACTGAAGCTTTCTTT
CASSPREEKNTEAFF
>.|TRBV5-1|TRBJ2-3|.
TGCGCCAGCAGCTTGGCTCTCTCGACAGGATGGGGAGATACGCAGTATTTT
CASSLALSTGWGDTQYF
>TRBD2|TRBV7-2|TRBJ2-1|.
TGTGCCAGCAGCTCACTAGCGGGAGAGGAGTACAATGAGCAGTTCTTC
CASSSLAGEEYNEQFF
>.|TRBV15|TRBJ2-5|many
TGTGCCACCAGCATTTCGACGGGCCTCCAAGAGACCCAGTACTTC
CATSISTGLQETQYF
>.|TRBV30|TRBJ2-2|.
TGTGCCTGGAGTGTACTGGAGACCGGGGAGCTGTTTTTT
CAWSVLETGELFF
>.|TRBV12-3/TRBV12-4|TRBJ1-1|many
TGTGCCAGCAGTTTATATTCTGAAGCTTTCTTT
CASSLYSEAFF
>TRBD2|TRBV5-1|TRBJ2-7|many
TGCGCCAGCAGCTTGGCCCCGGGACTAGCATCCTACGAGCAGTACTTC
CASSLAPGLASYEQYF
>.|TRBV20-1|TRBJ2-7|many
TGCAGTGCTAGAGGGGGGTACGAGCAGTACTTC
CSARGGYEQYF
>.|TRBV11-2|TRBJ2-4|many
TGTGCCAGCAGCTTGGGGGGGCCCTCCAGTACTCAGTACTTC
CASSLGGPSSTQYF
>TRBD2|TRBV7-2|TRBJ2-5|.
TGTGCCAGCAGCTTGGGACTAAAGGAGGAGACCAAGTACTTC
CASSLGLKEETKYF
>.|TRBV20-1|TRBJ1-6|many
TGCAGTGCCAGAGAGGGGTTATTAGAGTACTATAATTCACCCCTCCACTTT
CSAREGLLEYYNSPLHF
>.|TRBV5-1|TRBJ1-1|many
TGCGCCAAAAAGCCCCCTTTGAACACTGAAGCTTTCTTT
CAKKPPLNTEAFF
>.|TRBV21-1|TRBJ2-5|.
TGTGCCAGCAGCAAAAGTCGGCGACACCCGTTTATGGAGACCCAGTACTTC
CASSKSRRHPFMETQYF
>.|TRBV14|TRBJ2-7|many
TGTGCCAGCAGCCAAGTTAGGTCGGGGACAAGGAGCCTTGCCTACGAGCAGTACTTC
CASSQVRSGTRSLAYEQYF
>TRBD1|TRBV15|TRBJ1-6|many
TGTGCCACCAGCAGATCGCTTGGGACAGGGGGGACTTCACCCCTCCACTTT
CATSRSLGTGGTSPLHF
>TRBD1|TRBV15|TRBJ2-7|many
TGTGCCACCAGCAGAGATGACAGGGTGGGGGAGCAGTACTTC
CATSRDDRVGEQYF
>.|TRBV20-1|TRBJ2-7|many
TGCAGTGCTAGCACGGGGTTTGGTGGCAACGAGCAGTACTTC
CSASTGFGGNEQYF
>.|TRBV20-1|TRBJ2-1|many
TGCAGTGCTAGTAGCCCCTCCTCCTACAATGAGCAGTTCTTC
CSASSPSSYNEQFF
>.|TRBV28|TRBJ2-4|many
TGTGCCAGCACCCGGGCCTTAGCCAAAAACATTCAGTACTTC
CASTRALAKNIQYF
>.|TRBV20-1|TRBJ1-5|many
TGCAGTGCTAGATCTGGCGGAGCGGGCAATCAGCCCCAGCATTTT
CSARSGGAGNQPQHF
>TRBD1|TRBV7-9|TRBJ2-7|many
TGTGCCAGCAGCTTCGGACAGGGCCTATCATACTTC
CASSFGQGLSYF
>.|TRBV20-1|TRBJ2-7|many
TGCAGTGCTGTTAAAGGGGGTAGCTACGAGCAGTACTTC
CSAVKGGSYEQYF
>.|TRBV7-9|TRBJ1-2|few
TGTGCCAGCAGCTCAGGGGACTATGGCTACACCTTC
CASSSGDYGYTF
>.|TRBV6-1|TRBJ2-7|many
TGTGCCAGCAGCCCCGGACTCAACTACGAGCAGTACTTC
CASSPGLNYEQYF
>.|TRBV4-1|TRBJ2-3|many
TGCGCCAGCAGCCACAACAGCGGAGGTCGCACAGATACGCAGTATTTT
CASSHNSGGRTDTQYF
>TRBD2|TRBV28|TRBJ2-7|many
TGTGCCAGCAGTTTCGGTCTAGCGGGCTCCTACGAGCAGTACTTC
CASSFGLAGSYEQYF
>.|TRBV4-1|TRBJ2-7|.
TGCGCCAGCAGCCAAGAGGGCTACGGCACCCAGACTGAATCCTACGAGCAGTACTTC
CASSQEGYGTQTESYEQYF
>.|TRBV11-2|TRBJ2-7|many
TGTGCCAGCAGCCCGGGCTCACATGGCGAGCAGTACTTC
CASSPGSHGEQYF
>TRBD2|TRBV3-1|TRBJ2-3|many
TGTGCCAGCAGCCAAGGGGAGGGGAGGAGCACAGATACGCAGTATTTT
CASSQGEGRSTDTQYF
>.|TRBV7-2|TRBJ2-7|.
TGTGCCAGCAGCCCCGATGGAATGTTAGCATACGAGCAGTACTTC
CASSPDGMLAYEQYF
>.|TRBV5-1|TRBJ1-1|.
TGCGCCAGCTACTCGGCAGCCATGAACACTGAAGCTTTCTTT
CASYSAAMNTEAFF
>.|TRBV5-1|TRBJ2-2|many
TGCGCCAGCAGCTTCGAGGCTGACTACACCGGGGAGCTGTTTTTT
CASSFEADYTGELFF
>TRBD1|TRBV2|TRBJ1-1|many
TGTGCCAGCAGACTTGACAGGGGCCAAAACACTGAAGCTTTCTTT
CASRLDRGQNTEAFF
>TRBD2|TRBV2|TRBJ2-7|many
TGTGCCAGCAGCCCCATCGGGGGGGACTACGAGCAGTACTTC
CASSPIGGDYEQYF
>.|TRBV29-1|TRBJ2-5|many
TGCAGCGTTGACCTAGGGGGAGAAGAGACCCAGTACTTC
CSVDLGGEETQYF
>TRBD2|TRBV14|TRBJ2-7|.
TGTGCCAGCAGCCTAGATCCTAGCGGTAACTACGAGCAGTACTTC
CASSLDPSGNYEQYF
>.|TRBV18|TRBJ2-5|.
TGTGCCAGCTCACCTACCACCAGAACACCGGAAGTCCGTCAGACCCAGTACTTC
CASSPTTRTPEVRQTQYF
>TRBD1|TRBV12-3/TRBV12-4|TRBJ2-2|many
TGTGCCAGCAGGTACAGGGGGCGAGACACCGGGGAGCTGTTTTTT
CASRYRGRDTGELFF
>TRBD1|TRBV27|TRBJ2-7|many
TGTGCCAGCAGTTCAGGGGGCGGACGCAACGAGCAGTACTTC
CASSSGGGRNEQYF
>TRBD2|TRBV20-1|TRBJ2-1|.
TGCAGTGCCATCGGCCTAGCGGGTTACAATGAGCAGTTCTTC
CSAIGLAGYNEQFF
>TRBD2|TRBV7-2|TRBJ2-1|.
TGTGCCAGCAGCTCCGGACTAGACTCCTACACTGAGCAGTTCTTC
CASSSGLDSYTEQFF
>.|TRBV7-2|TRBJ2-5|few
TGTGCCAGCAGCCCCAGGGACCCGGGAAAGACCCAGTACTTC
CASSPRDPGKTQYF